This T cell receptor beta chain comes out of a study of T-cell reconstitution after alpha-beta-depleted transplantation in children. Germline loops: CDR1 MDHEN, CDR2 SYDVKM. This CDR3 has 9 residues. Points on this clonotype: The target antigen is unknown. Sequence at one end of the junction differs from germline and may be a read error.

Study outcomes and limitations: Diversity of TCRbeta at day 60 was high in some patients, arising from surviving recipient T cells and thymic progenitors. Fresh T-cell production supplied most of the T-cell counts and diversity seen one year after transplant. Reportedly, alpha-beta T cells present about two months post-transplant originated from several hundred expanded clones of graft origin.

The TCRbeta library incorporated unique molecular identifiers. TCRdb re-called the PCR reads with MiXCR, one entry per CDR3 protein. The sample shows around 270,000 distinct CDR3 sequences, about 9.5% of them seen only once. The sequence was obtained from a boy under two years old with acute myeloid leukemia, due to receive a stem cell transplant. The chain recombines TRBV28 with TRBJ1-6; D gene unclear. Sequencing was performed on PBMCs, taken before TCRalphabeta/CD19-depleted stem cell transplant. CDR3 sequence (DNA): TGTCCCAGCAGTCCCCCCCTCCACTTT. Encoded protein: CPSSPPLHF.